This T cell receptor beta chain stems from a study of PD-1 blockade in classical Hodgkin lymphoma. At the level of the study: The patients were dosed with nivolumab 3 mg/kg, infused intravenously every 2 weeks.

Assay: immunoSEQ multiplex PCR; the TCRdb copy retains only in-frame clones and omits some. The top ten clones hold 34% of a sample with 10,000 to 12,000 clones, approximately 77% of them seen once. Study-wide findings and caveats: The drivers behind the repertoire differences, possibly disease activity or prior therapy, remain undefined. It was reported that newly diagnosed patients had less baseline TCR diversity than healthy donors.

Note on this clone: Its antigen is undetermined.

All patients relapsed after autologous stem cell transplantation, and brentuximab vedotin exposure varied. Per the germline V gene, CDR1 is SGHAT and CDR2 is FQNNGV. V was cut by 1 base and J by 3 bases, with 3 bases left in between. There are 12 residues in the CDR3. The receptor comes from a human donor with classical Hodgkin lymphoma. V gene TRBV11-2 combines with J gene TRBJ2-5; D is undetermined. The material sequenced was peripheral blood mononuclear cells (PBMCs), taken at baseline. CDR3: CASSLAKETQYF. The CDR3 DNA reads TGTGCCAGCAGCTTAGCCAAAGAGACCCAGTACTTC.